This TCR beta chain was recovered during a study of T cells in Graves' hyperthyroidism and ophthalmopathy (dated 2019 in TCRdb). In terms of the full investigation: Peripheral blood samples were taken at initial diagnosis, before any treatment was given. To identify TCR V-J signatures that set the groups apart, the researchers used a discovery cohort of more than 95 patients, made up of under 45 with Graves' ophthalmopathy and around 58 with stable Graves' hyperthyroidism. After sampling, hyperthyroidism patients received methimazole starting at 30 mg daily, and ophthalmopathy patients received high-dose intravenous methylprednisolone. According to the paper, TCR Vbeta CDR3 sequencing was carried out on over 130 peripheral blood samples, which came from approximately 41 ophthalmopathy, under 80 hyperthyroidism and approximately 17 progressor patients. The 75 to 100 discovery patients were divided at random into training and test sets in a 7:3 ratio. Prospective prediction of ophthalmopathy was tested in an independent validation cohort consisting of fewer than 20 hyperthyroidism patients and 17 patients who later progressed to ophthalmopathy. Thyroid tissue and blood T-cell repertoires from several Graves' hyperthyroidism patients were also compared in the study. The full study reports these points: No statistical method was used to set the sample size in advance, and investigators knew the group allocation. In validation, the model predicted progression to ophthalmopathy with roughly 66% sensitivity and less than 75% specificity, a median of about 6 months before onset. A 13 V-J signature model separated ophthalmopathy from stable hyperthyroidism, with about 90% sensitivity and 81.08% specificity in cross-validation and 80%/75% in testing. Blood samples also contained most of the expanded thyroid clonotypes (frequency above 0.001), which suggests that blood repertoires may reflect thyroid immune responses.

For CDR1 and CDR2, the germline V gene lists MDHEN and SYDVKM. V and J lose 4 bases and 5 bases, and a span of 15 bases separates them. The CDR3 spans 15 residues, from the cysteine through the phenylalanine. Just CDR3 DNA is preserved here, 45 bases in frame from base 1. Stable Graves' hyperthyroidism was defined as the absence of progression to ophthalmopathy over 18 months of follow-up. The hyperthyroidism patients were between 18 and 65 years old and newly diagnosed, with a disease duration of less than 2 months. Exclusion was applied to patients with uncontrolled infections, other autoimmune diseases, pregnancy or lactation. Diagnoses were established on the basis of clinical symptoms, serum thyroxine and TRAb, thyroid ultrasound, and orbital computed tomography. Ficoll-Paque density gradient centrifugation was used to isolate PBMCs from about 10 ml of fresh peripheral blood. Trizol reagent was used to extract total RNA, and RNA quality was then checked on an Agilent 2100 Bioanalyzer.

This clonotype was recorded once. Its antigen is still unknown. One base away lies a much larger clone, so this may be a sequencing read error. The TCR beta CDR3 regions were amplified from the RNA transcripts. For the first round of RT-PCR on the TCR CDR3, the HTBI primer set was used together with the Qiagen OneStep RT-PCR kit. A second multiplex PCR round built the libraries, followed by size selection and purification. Paired-end sequencing of the libraries was performed with 100 bp reads on an Illumina HiSeq2000. For the original study's pipeline: Raw data were processed with SOAPnuke, discarding reads with adapters, uncalled bases, mean Phred below 15, or no exact constant-primer or identifier match. High-quality paired reads were merged using COPE v1.2.5, and each unique nucleotide sequence was defined as a clonotype. MiTCR v1.1 was used to align the clonotypes against IMGT TRBV, TRBD and TRBJ reference segments. The analysis was restricted to V-J combinations with a frequency above 0.0001, which together covered 99% to 99.2% of the repertoires. The TCS score was defined as the ratio of F50 (clonal expansion) to E x V (chaos), calculated using BLOSUM62-based TCRdist between CDR3 peptides within each V-J. Welch's t-statistics and random forest reduced some 510 V-J features to some 14, which were used in a naive Bayes classifier (R e1071). TCRdb reworked the public reads: Q25 trimming with fastp, MiXCR clone assembly, productive beta chains retained. Each record represents a unique CDR3 protein, reported with the most common genes and DNA among its rows. Clone size and V and J calls follow TCRdb, not the original study. The sample yields about 210,000 distinct CDR3 sequences; approximately 17% were counted once. The leading ten clones occupy approximately 50% of the sample.

The sample taken for sequencing was blood. This receptor was identified in a man aged 50 or older with Graves' hyperthyroidism. The sequence is built from TRBV28 and TRBJ1-5; possibly the D gene is TRBD1, per 6 matching bases. DNA sequence: TGTGCCAGCAGTTCAGGGGACGGACCCCATCAGCCCCAGCATTTT. It translates to CASSSGDGPHQPQHF.